This T cell receptor (beta chain) originates from a study of OX40 agonist ivuxolimab in advanced cancers. Method: immunoSEQ multiplex PCR; TCRdb's copy keeps in-frame clones and lacks some. The sample holds about 52,000 clones, approximately 83% seen once. V shed 8 bases and J 4 bases; nucleotides not matched to a gene: 11. The CDR3 runs to 15 residues. Germline assignment: CDR1 MNHEY and CDR2 SMNVEV (reference sequence). The chain carries TRBV27 and TRBJ2-5; TRBD2 matches at 9 bases. This clonotype was obtained from an adult with an advanced solid tumor such as melanoma, head and neck, liver or kidney cancer. The material sequenced was CD4+ or CD8+ T cells sorted from blood, taken in a trial of the OX40 agonist ivuxolimab. CDR3 amino acids: CASRTIAGVPETQYF. DNA for the CDR3: TGTGCCAGCCGAACAATAGCGGGAGTTCCAGAGACCCAGTACTTC.